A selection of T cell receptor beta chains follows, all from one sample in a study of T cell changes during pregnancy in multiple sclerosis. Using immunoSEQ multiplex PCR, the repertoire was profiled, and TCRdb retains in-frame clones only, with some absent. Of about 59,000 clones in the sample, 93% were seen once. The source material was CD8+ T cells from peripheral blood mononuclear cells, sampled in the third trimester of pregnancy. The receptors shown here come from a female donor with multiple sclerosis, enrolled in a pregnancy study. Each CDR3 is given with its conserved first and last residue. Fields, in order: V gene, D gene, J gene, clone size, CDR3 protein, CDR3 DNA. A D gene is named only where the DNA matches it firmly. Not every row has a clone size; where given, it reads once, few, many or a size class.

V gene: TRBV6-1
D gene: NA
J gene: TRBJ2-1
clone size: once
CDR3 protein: CASSEGPSSYNEQFF
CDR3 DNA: TGTGCCAGCAGTGAGGGGCCGAGCTCCTACAATGAGCAGTTCTTC

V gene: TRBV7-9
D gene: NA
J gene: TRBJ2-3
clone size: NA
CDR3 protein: CASSSRGDTQYF
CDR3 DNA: TGTGCCAGCAGCTCCAGGGGTGATACGCAGTATTTT

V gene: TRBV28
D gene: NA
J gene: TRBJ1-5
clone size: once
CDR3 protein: CASATEADYSNQPQHF
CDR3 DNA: TGTGCCAGCGCCACGGAAGCCGACTATAGCAATCAGCCCCAGCATTTT

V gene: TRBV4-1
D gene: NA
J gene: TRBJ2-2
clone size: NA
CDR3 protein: CASSDGPTGTGELFF
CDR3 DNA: TGCGCCAGCAGCGATGGGCCAACAGGCACCGGGGAGCTGTTTTTT

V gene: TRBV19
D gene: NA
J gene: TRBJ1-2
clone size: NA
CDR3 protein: CASSSGGYYGYTF
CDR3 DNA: TGTGCCAGTAGTTCGGGAGGCTACTATGGCTACACCTTC

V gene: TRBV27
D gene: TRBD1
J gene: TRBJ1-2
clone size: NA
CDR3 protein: CASSQTGYGYTF
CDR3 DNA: TGTGCCAGCAGCCAGACAGGGTATGGCTACACCTTC

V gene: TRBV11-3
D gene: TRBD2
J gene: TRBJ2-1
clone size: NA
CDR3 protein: CASSLGGGLAGGPSYNEQFF
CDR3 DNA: TGTGCCAGCAGCTTAGGGGGGGGGCTAGCGGGAGGGCCCTCCTACAATGAGCAGTTCTTC

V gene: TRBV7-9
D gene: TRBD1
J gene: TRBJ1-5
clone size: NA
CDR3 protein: CASSGTGSNQPQHF
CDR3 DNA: TGTGCCAGCAGCGGGACAGGGAGCAATCAGCCCCAGCATTTT

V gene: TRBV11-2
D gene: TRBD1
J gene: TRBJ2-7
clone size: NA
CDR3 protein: CASSFSGGLGEQYF
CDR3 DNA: TGTGCCAGCAGCTTCTCAGGGGGTTTAGGCGAGCAGTACTTC

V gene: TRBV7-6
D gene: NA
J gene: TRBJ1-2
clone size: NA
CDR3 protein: CASSLPGDYGYTF
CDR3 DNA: TGTGCCAGCAGCTTACCAGGGGACTATGGCTACACCTTC

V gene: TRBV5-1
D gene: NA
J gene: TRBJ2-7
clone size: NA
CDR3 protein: CASSLVGRDYEQYF
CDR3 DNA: TGCGCCAGCAGCTTGGTCGGCAGGGACTACGAGCAGTACTTC

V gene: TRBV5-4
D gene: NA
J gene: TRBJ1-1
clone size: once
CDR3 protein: CASSLEEGGDTEAFF
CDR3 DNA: TGTGCCAGCAGCTTGGAGGAGGGCGGCGACACTGAAGCTTTCTTT

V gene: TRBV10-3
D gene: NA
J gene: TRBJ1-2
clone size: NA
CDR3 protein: CAISESVANYGYTF
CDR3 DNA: TGTGCCATCAGTGAGTCGGTAGCTAACTATGGCTACACCTTC

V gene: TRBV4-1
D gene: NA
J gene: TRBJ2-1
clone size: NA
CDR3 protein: CASSQDLGTGSNEQFF
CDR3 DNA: TGCGCCAGCAGCCAAGATTTAGGTACAGGGAGTAATGAGCAGTTCTTC

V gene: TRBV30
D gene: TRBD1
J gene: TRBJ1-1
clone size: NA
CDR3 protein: CAWTPGTGGTEAFF
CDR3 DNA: TGTGCCTGGACCCCCGGGACAGGGGGAACTGAAGCTTTCTTT

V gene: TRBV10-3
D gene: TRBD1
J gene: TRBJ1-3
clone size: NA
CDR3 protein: CAISENFDRVVGNTIYF
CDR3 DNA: TGTGCCATCAGCGAAAACTTCGACAGGGTTGTTGGAAACACCATATATTTT

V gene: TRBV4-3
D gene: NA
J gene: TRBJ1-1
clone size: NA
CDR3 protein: CASSQVIWGDTEAFF
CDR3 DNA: TGCGCCAGCAGCCAAGTGATCTGGGGGGACACTGAAGCTTTCTTT

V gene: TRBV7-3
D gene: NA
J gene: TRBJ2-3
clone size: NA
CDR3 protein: CASSLGLEDTQYF
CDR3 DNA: TGTGCCAGCAGCTTAGGGTTGGAGGATACGCAGTATTTT

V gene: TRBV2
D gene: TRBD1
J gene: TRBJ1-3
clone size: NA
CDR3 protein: CASRGAGGGRNTIYF
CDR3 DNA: TGTGCCAGCAGAGGGGCAGGGGGTGGTAGAAACACCATATATTTT

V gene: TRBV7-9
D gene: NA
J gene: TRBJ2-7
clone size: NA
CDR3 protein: CASSFRAFYEQYF
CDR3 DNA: TGTGCCAGCAGCTTCAGGGCTTTCTACGAGCAGTACTTC

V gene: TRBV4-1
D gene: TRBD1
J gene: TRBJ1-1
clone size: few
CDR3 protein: CASSPHVGTGKKDTEAFF
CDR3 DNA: TGCGCCAGCAGCCCCCATGTAGGGACAGGGAAGAAGGACACTGAAGCTTTCTTT

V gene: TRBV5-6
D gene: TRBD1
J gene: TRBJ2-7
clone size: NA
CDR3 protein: CASSVPGQGRAYEQYF
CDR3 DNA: TGTGCCAGCAGCGTACCGGGACAGGGTAGGGCCTACGAGCAGTACTTC

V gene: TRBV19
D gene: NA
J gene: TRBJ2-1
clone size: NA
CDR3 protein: CASSIELGWGQADEQFF
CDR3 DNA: TGTGCCAGTAGTATAGAACTGGGCTGGGGCCAGGCCGATGAGCAGTTCTTC

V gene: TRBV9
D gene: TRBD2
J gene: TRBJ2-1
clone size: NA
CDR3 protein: CASSVAGLATGNEQFF
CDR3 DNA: TGTGCCAGCAGCGTAGCAGGACTAGCGACGGGAAATGAGCAGTTCTTC

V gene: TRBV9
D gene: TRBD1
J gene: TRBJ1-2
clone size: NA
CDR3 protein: CASSSTGVYGYTF
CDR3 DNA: TGTGCCAGCAGCAGTACAGGGGTCTATGGCTACACCTTC

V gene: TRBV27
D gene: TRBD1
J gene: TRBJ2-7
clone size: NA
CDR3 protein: CASSLRQRGRGEQYF
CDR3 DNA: TGTGCCAGCAGTTTAAGACAGAGGGGGCGCGGGGAGCAGTACTTC

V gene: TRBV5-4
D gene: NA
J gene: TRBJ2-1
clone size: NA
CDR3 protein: CASSSAVAADRPFF
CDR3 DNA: TGTGCCAGCAGCTCGGCCGTAGCGGCGGACCGTCCGTTCTTC

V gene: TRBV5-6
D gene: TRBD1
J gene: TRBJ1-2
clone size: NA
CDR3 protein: CASSLGTASVNLYGYTF
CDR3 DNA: TGTGCCAGCAGCCTAGGGACAGCGTCGGTTAATCTCTATGGCTACACCTTC

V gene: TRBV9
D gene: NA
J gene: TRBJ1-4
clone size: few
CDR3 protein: CASSRSEKLFF
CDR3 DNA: TGTGCCAGCAGCCGGTCCGAAAAACTGTTTTTT

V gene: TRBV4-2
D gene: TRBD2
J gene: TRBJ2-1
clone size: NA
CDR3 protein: CASSQVVAGVRYNEQFF
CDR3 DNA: TGTGCCAGCAGCCAAGTCGTAGCGGGAGTGAGGTACAATGAGCAGTTCTTC

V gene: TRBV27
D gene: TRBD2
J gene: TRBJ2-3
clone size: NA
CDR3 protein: CASRIDGTSGSSIRDTQYF
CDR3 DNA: TGTGCCAGCCGCATCGATGGGACTAGCGGGAGTTCCATCCGGGATACGCAGTATTTT

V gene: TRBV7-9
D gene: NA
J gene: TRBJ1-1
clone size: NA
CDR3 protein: CASSPLGEGAFF
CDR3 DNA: TGTGCCAGCAGCCCTTTGGGGGAGGGGGCTTTCTTT

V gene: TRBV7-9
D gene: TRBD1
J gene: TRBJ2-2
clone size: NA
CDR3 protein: CASSPGQGNTGELFF
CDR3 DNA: TGTGCCAGCAGCCCGGGACAGGGCAACACCGGGGAGCTGTTTTTT

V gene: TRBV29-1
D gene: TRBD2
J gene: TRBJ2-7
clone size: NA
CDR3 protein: CSVSGGTYEQYF
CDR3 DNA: TGCAGCGTTTCGGGGGGAACCTACGAGCAGTACTTC

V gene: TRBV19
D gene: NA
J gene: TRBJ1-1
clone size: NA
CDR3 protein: CASSIGVNTEAFF
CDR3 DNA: TGTGCCAGTAGTATCGGGGTGAACACTGAAGCTTTCTTT

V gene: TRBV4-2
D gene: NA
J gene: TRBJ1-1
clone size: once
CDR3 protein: CASSQAVEYTEAFF
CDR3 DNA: TGTGCCAGCAGCCAAGCCGTCGAGTACACTGAAGCTTTCTTT

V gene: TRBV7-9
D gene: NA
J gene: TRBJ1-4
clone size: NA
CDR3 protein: CASSPGAVTNEKLFF
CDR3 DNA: TGTGCCAGCAGCCCAGGGGCCGTAACTAATGAAAAACTGTTTTTT

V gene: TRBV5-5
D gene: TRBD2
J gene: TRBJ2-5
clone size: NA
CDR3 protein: CASSFFTAGDETQYF
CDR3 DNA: TGTGCCAGCAGCTTCTTCACAGCGGGAGATGAGACCCAGTACTTC

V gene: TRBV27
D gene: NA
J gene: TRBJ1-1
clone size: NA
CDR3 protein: CASSLSVQRPAFF
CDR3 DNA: TGTGCCAGCAGTTTATCGGTACAGCGGCCGGCTTTCTTT

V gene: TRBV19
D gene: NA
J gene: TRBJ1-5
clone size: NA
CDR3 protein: CASSNFGGGVGNQPQHF
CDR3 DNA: TGTGCCAGTAGTAACTTTGGCGGAGGGGTGGGCAATCAGCCCCAGCATTTT

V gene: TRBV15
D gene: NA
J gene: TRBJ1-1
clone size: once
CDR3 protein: CATSRVREGMNTEAFF
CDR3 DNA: TGTGCCACCAGCAGAGTTCGGGAGGGTATGAACACTGAAGCTTTCTTT

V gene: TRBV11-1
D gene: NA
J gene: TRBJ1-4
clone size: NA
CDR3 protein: CASSQRGTTNEKLFF
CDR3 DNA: TGTGCCAGCAGCCAGCGGGGGACAACTAATGAAAAACTGTTTTTT

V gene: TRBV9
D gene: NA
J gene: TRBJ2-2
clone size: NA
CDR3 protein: CASSVSGSGELFF
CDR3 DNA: TGTGCCAGCAGCGTATCAGGATCCGGGGAGCTGTTTTTT

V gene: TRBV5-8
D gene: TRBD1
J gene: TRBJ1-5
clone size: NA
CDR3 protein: CASSPLDRDRGPQPQHF
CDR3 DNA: TGTGCCAGCAGCCCACTTGACCGGGACAGGGGCCCTCAGCCCCAGCATTTT

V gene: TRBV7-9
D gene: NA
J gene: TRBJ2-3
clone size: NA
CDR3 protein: CASSPQSPRTPNTDTQYF
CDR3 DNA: TGTGCCAGCAGCCCCCAGTCACCCCGTACACCCAACACAGATACGCAGTATTTT

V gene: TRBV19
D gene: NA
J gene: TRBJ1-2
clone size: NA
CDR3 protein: CASSAPSPNGYTF
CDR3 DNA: TGTGCCAGTAGTGCCCCCTCACCTAATGGCTACACCTTC

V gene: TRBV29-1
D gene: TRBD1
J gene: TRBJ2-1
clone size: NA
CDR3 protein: CSGDGQGSYNEQFF
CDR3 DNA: TGCAGCGGGGACGGACAGGGCTCCTACAATGAGCAGTTCTTC